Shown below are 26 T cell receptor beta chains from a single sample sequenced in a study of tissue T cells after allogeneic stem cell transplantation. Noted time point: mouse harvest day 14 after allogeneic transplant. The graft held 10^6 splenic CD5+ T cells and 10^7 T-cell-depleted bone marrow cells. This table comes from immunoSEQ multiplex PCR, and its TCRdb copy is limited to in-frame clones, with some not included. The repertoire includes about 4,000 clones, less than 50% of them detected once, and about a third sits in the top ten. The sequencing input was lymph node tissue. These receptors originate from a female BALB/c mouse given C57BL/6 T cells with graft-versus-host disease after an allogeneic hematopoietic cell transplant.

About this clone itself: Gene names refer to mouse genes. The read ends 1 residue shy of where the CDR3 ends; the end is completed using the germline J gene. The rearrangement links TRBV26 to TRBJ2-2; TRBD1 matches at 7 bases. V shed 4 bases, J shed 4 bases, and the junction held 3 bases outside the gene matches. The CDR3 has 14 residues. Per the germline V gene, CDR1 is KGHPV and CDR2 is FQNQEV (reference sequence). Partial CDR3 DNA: TGTGCCAGCAGTCGACAGGGTGGCACCGGGCAGCTCTAC. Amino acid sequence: CASSRQGGTGQLY. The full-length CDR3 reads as CASSRQGGTGQLYF. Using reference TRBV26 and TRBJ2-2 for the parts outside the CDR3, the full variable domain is NSKVIQTPRYLVKGQGQKAKMRCIPEKGHPVVFWYQQNKNNEFKFLINFQNQEVLQQIDMTEKRFSAECPSNSPCSLEIQSSEAGDSALYLCASSRQGGTGQLYFGEGSKLTVL.

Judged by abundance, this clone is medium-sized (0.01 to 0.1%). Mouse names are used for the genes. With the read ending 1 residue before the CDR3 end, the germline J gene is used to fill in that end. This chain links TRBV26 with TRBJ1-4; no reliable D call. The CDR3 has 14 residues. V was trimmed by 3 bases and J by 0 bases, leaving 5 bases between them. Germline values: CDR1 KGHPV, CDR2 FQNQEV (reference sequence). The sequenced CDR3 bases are TGTGCCAGCAGTCTAAGCATTTCCAACGAAAGATTATTT. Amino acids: CASSLSISNERLF. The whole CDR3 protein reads CASSLSISNERLFF.

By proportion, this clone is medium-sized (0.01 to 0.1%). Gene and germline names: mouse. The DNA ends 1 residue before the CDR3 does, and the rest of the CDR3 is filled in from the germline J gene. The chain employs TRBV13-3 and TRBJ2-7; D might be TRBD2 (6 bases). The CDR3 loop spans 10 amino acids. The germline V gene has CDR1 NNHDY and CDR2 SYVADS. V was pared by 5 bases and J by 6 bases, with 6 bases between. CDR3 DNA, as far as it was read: TGTGCCAGCAGGGGGGGTGAACAGTAC. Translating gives CASRGGEQY. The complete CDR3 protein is CASRGGEQYF.

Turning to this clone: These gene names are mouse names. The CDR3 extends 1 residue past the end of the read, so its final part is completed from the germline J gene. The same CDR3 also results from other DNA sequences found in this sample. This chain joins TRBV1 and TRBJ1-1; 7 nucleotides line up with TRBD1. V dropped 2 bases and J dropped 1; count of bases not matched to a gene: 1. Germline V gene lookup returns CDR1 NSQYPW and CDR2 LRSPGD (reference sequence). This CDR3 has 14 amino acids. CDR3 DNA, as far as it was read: TGCACCTGCAGTGCACGGGACAGAAACACAGAAGTCTTC. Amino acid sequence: CTCSARDRNTEVF. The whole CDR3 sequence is CTCSARDRNTEVFF.

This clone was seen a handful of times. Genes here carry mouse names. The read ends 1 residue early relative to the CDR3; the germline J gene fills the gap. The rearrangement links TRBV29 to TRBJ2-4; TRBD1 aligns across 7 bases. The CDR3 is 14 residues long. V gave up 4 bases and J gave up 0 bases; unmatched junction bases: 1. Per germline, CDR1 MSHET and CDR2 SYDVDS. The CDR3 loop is CASSSGGSQNTLYF. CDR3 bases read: TGTGCTAGCAGTTCAGGGGGTAGTCAAAACACCTTGTAC.

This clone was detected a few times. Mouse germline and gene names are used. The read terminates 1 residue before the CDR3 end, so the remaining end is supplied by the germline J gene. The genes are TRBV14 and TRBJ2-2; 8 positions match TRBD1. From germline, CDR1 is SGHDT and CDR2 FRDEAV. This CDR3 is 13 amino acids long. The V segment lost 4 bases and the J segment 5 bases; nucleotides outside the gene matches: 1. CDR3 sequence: CASSRQGTGQLYF. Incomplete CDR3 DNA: TGTGCCAGCAGTCGACAGGGGACCGGGCAGCTCTAC.

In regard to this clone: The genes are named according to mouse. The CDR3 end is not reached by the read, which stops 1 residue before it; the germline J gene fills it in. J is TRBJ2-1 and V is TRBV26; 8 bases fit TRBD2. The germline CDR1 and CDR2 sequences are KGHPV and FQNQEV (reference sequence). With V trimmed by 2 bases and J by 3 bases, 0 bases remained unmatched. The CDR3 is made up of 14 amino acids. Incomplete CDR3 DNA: TGTGCCAGCAGTCTGCTGGGGGGCTATGCTGAGCAGTTC. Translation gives CASSLLGGYAEQF. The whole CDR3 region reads CASSLLGGYAEQFF.

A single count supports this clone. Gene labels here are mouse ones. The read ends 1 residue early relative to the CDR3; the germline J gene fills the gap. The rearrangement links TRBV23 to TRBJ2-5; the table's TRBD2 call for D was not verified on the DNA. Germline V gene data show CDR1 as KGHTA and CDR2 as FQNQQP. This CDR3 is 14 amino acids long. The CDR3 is CSSSPGLGQDTQYF. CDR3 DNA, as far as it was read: TGCTCCAGCAGTCCGGGACTGGGGCAAGACACCCAGTAC.

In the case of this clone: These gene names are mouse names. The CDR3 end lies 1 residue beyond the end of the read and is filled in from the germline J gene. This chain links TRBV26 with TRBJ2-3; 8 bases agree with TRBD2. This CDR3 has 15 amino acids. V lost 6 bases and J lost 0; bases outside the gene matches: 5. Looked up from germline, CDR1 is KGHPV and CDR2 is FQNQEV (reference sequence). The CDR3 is CASSRTGTSAETLYF. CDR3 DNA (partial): TGTGCCAGCAGCCGGACTGGGACTAGTGCAGAAACGCTGTAT.

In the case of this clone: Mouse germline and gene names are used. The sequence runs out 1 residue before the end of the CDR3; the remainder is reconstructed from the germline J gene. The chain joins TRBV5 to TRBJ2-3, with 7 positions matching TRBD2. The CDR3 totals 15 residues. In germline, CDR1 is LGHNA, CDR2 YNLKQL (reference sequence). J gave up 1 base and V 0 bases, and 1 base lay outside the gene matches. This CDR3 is CASSQEGGGAETLYF. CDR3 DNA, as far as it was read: TGTGCCAGCAGCCAAGAGGGGGGGGGTGCAGAAACGCTGTAT.

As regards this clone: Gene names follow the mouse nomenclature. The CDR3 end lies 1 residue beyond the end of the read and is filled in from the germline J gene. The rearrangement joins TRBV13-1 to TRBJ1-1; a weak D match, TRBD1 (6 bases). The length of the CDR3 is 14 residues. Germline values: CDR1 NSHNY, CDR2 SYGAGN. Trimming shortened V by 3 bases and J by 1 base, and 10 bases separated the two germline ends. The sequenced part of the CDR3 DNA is TGTGCCAGCAGTGCCCGGGACAAAAACACAGAAGTCTTC. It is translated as CASSARDKNTEVF. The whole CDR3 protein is CASSARDKNTEVFF.

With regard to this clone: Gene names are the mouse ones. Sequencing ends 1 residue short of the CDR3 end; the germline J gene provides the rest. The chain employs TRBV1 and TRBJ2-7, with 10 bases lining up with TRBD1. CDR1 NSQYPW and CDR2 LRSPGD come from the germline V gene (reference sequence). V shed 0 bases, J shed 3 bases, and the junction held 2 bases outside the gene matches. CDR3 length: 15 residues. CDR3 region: CTCSAEGTGVYEQYF. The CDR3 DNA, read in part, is TGCACCTGCAGTGCAGAGGGGACAGGGGTCTATGAACAGTAC.

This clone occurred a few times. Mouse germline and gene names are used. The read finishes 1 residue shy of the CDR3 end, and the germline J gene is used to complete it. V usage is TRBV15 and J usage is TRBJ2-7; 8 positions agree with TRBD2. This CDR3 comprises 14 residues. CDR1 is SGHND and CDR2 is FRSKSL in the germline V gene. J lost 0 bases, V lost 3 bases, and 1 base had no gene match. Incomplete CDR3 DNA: TGTGCCAGCAGTTTGGGGGGGCGCTCCTATGAACAGTAC. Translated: CASSLGGRSYEQY. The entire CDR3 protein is CASSLGGRSYEQYF.

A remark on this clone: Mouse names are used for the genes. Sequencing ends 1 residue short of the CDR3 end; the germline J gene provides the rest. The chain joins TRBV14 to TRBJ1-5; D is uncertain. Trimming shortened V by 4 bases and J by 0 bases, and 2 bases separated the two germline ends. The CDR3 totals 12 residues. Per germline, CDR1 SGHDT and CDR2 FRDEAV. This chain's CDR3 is CASSRNNQAPLF. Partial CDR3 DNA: TGTGCCAGCAGTCGTAACAACCAGGCTCCGCTT.

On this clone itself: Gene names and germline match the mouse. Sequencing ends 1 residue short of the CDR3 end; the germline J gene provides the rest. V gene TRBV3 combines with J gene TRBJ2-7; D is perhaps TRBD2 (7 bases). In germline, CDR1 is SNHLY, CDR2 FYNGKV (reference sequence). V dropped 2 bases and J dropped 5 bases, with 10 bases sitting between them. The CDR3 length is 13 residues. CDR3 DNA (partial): TGTGCCAGCAGCTTACGGGGGGCGGATGAACAGTAC. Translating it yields CASSLRGADEQY. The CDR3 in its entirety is CASSLRGADEQYF.

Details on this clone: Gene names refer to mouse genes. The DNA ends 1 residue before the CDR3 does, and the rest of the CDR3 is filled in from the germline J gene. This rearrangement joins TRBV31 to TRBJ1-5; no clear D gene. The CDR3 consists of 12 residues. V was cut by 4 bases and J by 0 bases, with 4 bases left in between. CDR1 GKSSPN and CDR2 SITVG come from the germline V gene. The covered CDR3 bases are TGTGCCTGGACAGATAACAACCAGGCTCCGCTT. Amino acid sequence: CAWTDNNQAPL. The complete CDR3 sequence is CAWTDNNQAPLF.

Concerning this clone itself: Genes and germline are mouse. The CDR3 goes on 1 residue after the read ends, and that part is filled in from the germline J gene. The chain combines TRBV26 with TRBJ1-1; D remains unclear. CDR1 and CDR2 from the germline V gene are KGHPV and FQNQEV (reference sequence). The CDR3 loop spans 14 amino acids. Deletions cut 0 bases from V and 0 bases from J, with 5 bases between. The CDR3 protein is CASSLSRANTEVFF. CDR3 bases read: TGTGCCAGCAGTCTGTCGAGGGCAAACACAGAAGTCTTC.

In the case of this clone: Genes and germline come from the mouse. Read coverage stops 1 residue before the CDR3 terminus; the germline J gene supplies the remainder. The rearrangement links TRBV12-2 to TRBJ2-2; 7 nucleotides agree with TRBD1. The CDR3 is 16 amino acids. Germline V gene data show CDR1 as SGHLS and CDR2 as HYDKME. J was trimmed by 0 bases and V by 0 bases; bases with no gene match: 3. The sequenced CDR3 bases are TGTGCCAGCTCTCTCTCAGGGGGATCAAACACCGGGCAGCTCTAC. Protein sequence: CASSLSGGSNTGQLY. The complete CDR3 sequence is CASSLSGGSNTGQLYF.

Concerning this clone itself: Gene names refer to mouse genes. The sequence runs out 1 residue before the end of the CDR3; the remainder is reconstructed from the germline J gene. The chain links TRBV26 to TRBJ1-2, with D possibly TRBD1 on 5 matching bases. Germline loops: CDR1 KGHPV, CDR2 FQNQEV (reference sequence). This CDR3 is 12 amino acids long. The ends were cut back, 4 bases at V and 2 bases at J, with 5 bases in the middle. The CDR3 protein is CASSRGNSDYTF. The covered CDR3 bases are TGTGCCAGCAGTCGGGGGAACTCCGACTACACC.

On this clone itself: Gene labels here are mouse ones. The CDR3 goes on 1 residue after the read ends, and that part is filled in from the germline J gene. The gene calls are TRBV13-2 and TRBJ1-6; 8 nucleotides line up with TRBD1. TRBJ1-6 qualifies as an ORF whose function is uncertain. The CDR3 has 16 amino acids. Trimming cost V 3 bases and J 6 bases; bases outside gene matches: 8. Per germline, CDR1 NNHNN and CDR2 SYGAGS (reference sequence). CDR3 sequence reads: CASGGRGQGGNSPLYF. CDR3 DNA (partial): TGTGCCAGCGGTGGGCGCGGACAGGGAGGTAATTCGCCCCTCTAC.

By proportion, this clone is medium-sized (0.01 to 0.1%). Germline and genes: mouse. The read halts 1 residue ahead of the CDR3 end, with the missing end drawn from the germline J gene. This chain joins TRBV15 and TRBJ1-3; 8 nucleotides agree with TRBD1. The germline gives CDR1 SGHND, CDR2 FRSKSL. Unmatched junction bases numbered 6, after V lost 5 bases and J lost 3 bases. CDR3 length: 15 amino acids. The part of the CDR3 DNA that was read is TGTGCCAGCAGTCCCCAGACAGGGGATGGAAATACGCTCTAT. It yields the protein CASSPQTGDGNTLY. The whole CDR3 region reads CASSPQTGDGNTLYF.

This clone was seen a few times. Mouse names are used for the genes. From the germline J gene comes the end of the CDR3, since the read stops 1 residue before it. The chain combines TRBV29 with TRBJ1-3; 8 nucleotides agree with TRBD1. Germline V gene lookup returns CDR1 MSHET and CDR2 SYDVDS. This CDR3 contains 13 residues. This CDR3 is CASRTGTGNTLYF. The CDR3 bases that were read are TGTGCCTCTCGGACAGGGACTGGAAATACGCTCTAT.

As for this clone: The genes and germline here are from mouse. CDR3 loop: CASGTGRDTQYF. The covered CDR3 bases are TGTGCCAGCGGGACAGGGCGGGACACCCAGTAC. The gene calls are TRBV26 and TRBJ2-5; TRBD1 matches at 9 bases. The sequenced fragment ends 1 residue before the CDR3 boundary, so the rest is inferred from the germline J gene. The germline CDR1 and CDR2 sequences are KGHPV and FQNQEV (reference sequence). The CDR3 extends over 12 amino acids. The V gene end was trimmed by 8 bases and the J gene end by 6 bases; junction bases not matched to a gene: 3.

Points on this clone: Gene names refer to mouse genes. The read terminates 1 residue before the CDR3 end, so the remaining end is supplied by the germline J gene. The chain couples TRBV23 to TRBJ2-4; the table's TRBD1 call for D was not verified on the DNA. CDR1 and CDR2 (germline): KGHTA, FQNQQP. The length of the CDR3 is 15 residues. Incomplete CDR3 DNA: TGCTCCAGCAGTCAAGGACAGAACCTTCAAAACACCTTGTAC. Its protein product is CSSSQGQNLQNTLY. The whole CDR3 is CSSSQGQNLQNTLYF.

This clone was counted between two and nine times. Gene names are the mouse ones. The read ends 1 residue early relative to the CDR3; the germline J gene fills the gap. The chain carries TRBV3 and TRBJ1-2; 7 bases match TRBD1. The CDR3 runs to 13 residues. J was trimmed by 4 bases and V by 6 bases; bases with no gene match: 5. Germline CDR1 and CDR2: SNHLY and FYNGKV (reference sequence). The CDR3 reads CASSPTGSSDYTF. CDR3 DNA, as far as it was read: TGTGCCAGCAGTCCGACAGGGTCCTCCGACTACACC.

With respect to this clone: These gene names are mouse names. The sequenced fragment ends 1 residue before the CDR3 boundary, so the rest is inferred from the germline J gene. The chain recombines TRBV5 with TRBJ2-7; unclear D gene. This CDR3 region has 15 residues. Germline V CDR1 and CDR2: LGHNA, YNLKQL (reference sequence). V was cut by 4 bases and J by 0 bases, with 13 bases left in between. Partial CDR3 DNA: TGTGCCAGCAGCCCTCGGTGGGTGAGCTCCTATGAACAGTAC. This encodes CASSPRWVSSYEQY. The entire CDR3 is CASSPRWVSSYEQYF.